The 2 T cell receptor beta chains presented below share a single source sample, sequenced in a study of beta chain features in type 1 diabetes. The study's findings and limits: Among patients with Type 1 diabetes, TCRB CDR3s were moderately but significantly shorter in every one of the four CD4+ subsets.

Their antigens remain unidentified. The authors reverse transcribed all of the isolated RNA, so sequencing captured expressed TCRB transcripts. Some clones are missing from TCRdb's copy, which holds only in-frame ones; the method was immunoSEQ multiplex PCR. There are more than 550,000 clones in the sample; more than 13% occur only once, and roughly 0.04% lies in the top ten. Input material: naive CD4+ T cells from blood. All receptors come from a man between 18 and 35 years old with type 1 diabetes.

This clone was counted a few times. The CDR3 here is CASSLGHLYNEQFF. In nucleotides, the CDR3 is TGTGCCAGCAGTTTGGGACACCTCTACAATGAGCAGTTCTTC. The genes are TRBV27 and TRBJ2-1, with a possible D match to TRBD1 (6 bases). CDR1 and CDR2 from the germline V gene are MNHEY and SMNVEV (reference sequence). The length of the CDR3 is 14 residues. V gave up 3 bases and J gave up 3 bases, with 9 bases separating them.

The V gene is TRBV30, the J gene TRBJ1-2; the D gene is possibly TRBD1 (5 bases). Trimming left V 4 bases short and J 8 bases short, with 14 bases between. CDR1 and CDR2 from the germline V gene are GTSNPN and SVGIG (reference sequence). This CDR3 has 12 residues. The DNA for the CDR3 is TGTGCCTGGAATGGGGGTCCTCGAGGCTACACCTTC. It yields the protein CAWNGGPRGYTF.